This T cell receptor (beta chain) was captured in a study of blood T cell repertoires in COVID-19. Overall study context: From the United States, Italy and Spain came samples of acute and convalescent COVID-19. Nucleic acid was either cDNA or gDNA, and it came from T cells, B-cell-depleted T cells, or PBMCs.

This CDR3 is 16 amino acids long. V was cut by 0 bases and J by 2 bases, with 13 bases left in between. From germline, CDR1 is LGHDT and CDR2 YNNKEL (reference sequence). Generated by immunoSEQ multiplex PCR, the TCRdb table keeps only in-frame clones and is missing some. The sample has over 300,000 clones; more than 75% are singletons. This chain joins TRBV3-1 (or the pseudogene TRBV3-2) and TRBJ1-2; weak D call: TRBD1 (5 bases). This TCR was recovered from a woman in her forties or fifties with acute or convalescent COVID-19. The sequenced sample consisted of peripheral blood. The CDR3: CASSQDRGGENYGYTF. CDR3 sequence (DNA): TGTGCCAGCAGCCAAGATCGGGGAGGGGAAAACTATGGCTACACCTTC.